What follows are 7 T cell receptor beta chains derived from one specimen sequenced in a study of blood T cell repertoires in COVID-19. Only in-frame clones appear in the TCRdb table, and some are missing; sequencing was by immunoSEQ multiplex PCR. Of approximately 140,000 clones in the sample, about 83% were seen once. The sample comprised PBMCs or T cells enriched from blood (not recorded which). Receptor source: a woman in her forties or fifties with acute COVID-19.

The genes are TRBV2 and TRBJ2-2, with 10 bases aligning to TRBD1. CDR1 is SNHLY, CDR2 FYNNEI, per germline. Germline trimming cut 5 bases from V and 5 bases from J; bases unmatched to any gene: 5. The CDR3 contains 15 residues. CDR3 residues: CASSLGTGVTGELFF. CDR3 nucleotide sequence: TGTGCCAGCAGTCTCGGGACAGGGGTTACCGGGGAGCTGTTTTTT. Combining the CDR3 with reference TRBV2 and TRBJ2-2 gives the whole variable domain EPEVTQTPSHQVTQMGQEVILRCVPISNHLYFYWYRQILGQKVEFLVSFYNNEISEKSEIFDDQFSVERPDGSNFTLKIRSTKLEDSAMYFCASSLGTGVTGELFFGEGSRLTVL.

By its share, this clone is medium-sized. CDR3 nucleotides: TGTGCCAGTAGTATGGGTCAGGGGGCTTGGGAGCAGTACTTC. Its translation is CASSMGQGAWEQYF. The genes are TRBV19 and TRBJ2-7, with 8 bases fitting TRBD1. V trimming: 3 bases; J trimming: 7 bases; junction bases outside the gene matches: 8. Per the germline V gene, CDR1 is LNHDA and CDR2 is SQIVND (reference sequence). CDR3 length equals 14 residues.

The chain carries TRBV5-1 and TRBJ2-3; 7 positions match TRBD1. Looked up from germline, CDR1 is SGHRS and CDR2 is YFSETQ. CDR3 size: 14 residues. Germline trimming cut 1 base from V and 5 bases from J; bases unmatched to any gene: 4. This CDR3 is CASSLQQGIDTQYF. Here the CDR3 DNA reads TGCGCCAGCAGCTTGCAACAGGGGATAGATACGCAGTATTTT.

This chain joins TRBV28 and TRBJ1-6, with D possibly TRBD1 on 5 matching bases. The CDR3 sequence is 15 residues long. The germline CDR1 and CDR2 sequences are MDHEN and SYDVKM. Trimming pared 7 bases from V and 6 bases from J, leaving 16 bases between. The CDR3 loop is CASTWVQGSNSPLHF. CDR3 nucleotide sequence: TGTGCCAGCACCTGGGTCCAGGGAAGTAATTCACCCCTCCACTTT.

This chain uses TRBV20-1 with TRBJ2-1, with D tentatively TRBD2 (6 bases). V was trimmed by 6 bases and J by 7 bases, leaving 10 bases between them. Germline V gene data show CDR1 as DFQATT and CDR2 as SNEGSKA (reference sequence). The CDR3 totals 11 residues. The CDR3 spells CSARLVNEQFF. The CDR3 DNA reads TGCAGTGCCCGACTAGTTAATGAGCAGTTCTTC.

V gene TRBV11-2 combines with J gene TRBJ2-7, with a weak D call TRBD2 (6 bases). The CDR3 runs to 16 residues. Germline V gene lookup returns CDR1 SGHAT and CDR2 FQNNGV. V lost 5 bases to trimming and J lost 2 bases, with 19 bases between them. CDR3 amino acids: CASSHLGGASPYEQYF. The DNA of the CDR3 is TGTGCCAGCAGCCACTTAGGAGGGGCTTCCCCCTACGAGCAGTACTTC. Together with reference TRBV11-2 and TRBJ2-7, the CDR3 gives the full variable domain: EAGVAQSPRYKIIEKRQSVAFWCNPISGHATLYWYQQILGQGPKLLIQFQNNGVVDDSQLPKDRFSAERLKGVDSTLKIQPAKLEDSAVYLCASSHLGGASPYEQYFGPGTRLTVT.

CDR3: CAWSVKGSAMNTEAFF. The DNA for the CDR3 is TGTGCCTGGAGTGTAAAGGGGTCAGCCATGAACACTGAAGCTTTCTTT. The rearrangement uses TRBV30 and TRBJ1-1; D is perhaps TRBD1 (5 bases). The ends were cut back, 0 bases at V and 0 bases at J, with 14 bases in the middle. This CDR3 region has 16 residues. Germline CDR1 GTSNPN, CDR2 SVGIG (reference sequence).